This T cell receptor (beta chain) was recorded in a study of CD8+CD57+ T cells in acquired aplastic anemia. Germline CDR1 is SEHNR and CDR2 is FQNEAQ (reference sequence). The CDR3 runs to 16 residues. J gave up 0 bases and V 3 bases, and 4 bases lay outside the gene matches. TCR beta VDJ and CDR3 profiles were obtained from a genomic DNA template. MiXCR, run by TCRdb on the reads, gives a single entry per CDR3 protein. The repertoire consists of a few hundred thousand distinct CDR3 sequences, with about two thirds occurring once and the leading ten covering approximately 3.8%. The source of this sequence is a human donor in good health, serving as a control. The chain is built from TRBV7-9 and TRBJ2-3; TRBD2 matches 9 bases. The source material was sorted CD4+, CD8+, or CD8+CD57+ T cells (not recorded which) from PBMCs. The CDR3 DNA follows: TGTGCCAGCAGCTTTGCAGCGGGGGGAAGCACAGATACGCAGTATTTT. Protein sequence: CASSFAAGGSTDTQYF. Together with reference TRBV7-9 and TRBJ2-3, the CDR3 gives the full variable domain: DTGVSQNPRHKITKRGQNVTFRCDPISEHNRLYWYRQTLGQGPEFLTYFQNEAQLEKSRLLSDRFSAERPKGSFSTLEIQRTEQGDSAMYLCASSFAAGGSTDTQYFGPGTRLTVL.